What follows is one TCR beta chain and its context. What it recognizes is unknown. The sample comes from a study of Ad26.COV2.S vaccination and SARS-CoV-2 variants. At the level of the study: Enrollment placed the donor in the COV1001 Ad26.COV2.S trial arm. Study-wide findings and caveats: Comparability of non-spike TCR breadth was observed across vaccine and placebo recipients.

Documented treatment: 19 received Ad26.COV2.S at low or high dose, single or two shots; several received placebo; per-sample allocation not given. At day 63 after the first vaccine or placebo injection, samples were drawn. Assay used: immunoSEQ multiplex PCR; TCRdb lists only in-frame clones, some missing. The sample has 250,000 or so clones, around nine tenths seen once. This CDR3 is built from 11 residues. The germline V gene encodes CDR1 SGHTA and CDR2 FQGNSA. V lost 3 bases and J lost 3, with 3 bases in between. This specimen consisted of peripheral blood, obtained in a trial of Ad26.COV2.S vaccine versus placebo. The receptor comes from a person aged 18-60 years who received the Ad26.COV2.S COVID-19 vaccine or a placebo. V gene TRBV7-2 combines with J gene TRBJ2-7, with D unresolved. CDR3 amino acids: CASSLYYEQYF. For the CDR3, the DNA is TGTGCCAGCAGCTTGTACTACGAGCAGTACTTC.